A selection of T cell receptor beta chains follows, all from one sample in a study of T-cell memory formation after mild COVID-19. MiXCR, run by TCRdb on the 5' RACE reads, gives a single entry per CDR3 protein. This table holds 300,000 to 350,000 distinct CDR3 sequences, about 13% found once. Sequenced material: PBMCs or a T cell subset sorted from them (not recorded which). These receptors originate from a man younger than 35 who had mild COVID-19 (a few samples of this study predate the infection). Cell type and time point are not known. CDR3s include the opening cysteine and the closing phenylalanine or tryptophan. Fields, in order: D gene, V gene, clone size, J gene, CDR3 protein, CDR3 DNA. A D gene is named only where the DNA matches it firmly. Clone size is not always given. Where it is, it says once, few, many or a class for expanded clones.

>-|TRBV4-2|-|TRBJ2-3
CASSKTDTQYF
TGTGCCAGCAGCAAGACAGATACGCAGTATTTT
>-|TRBV20-1|few|TRBJ1-5
CSANPLGDQPQHF
TGCAGTGCCAACCCTCTGGGGGATCAGCCCCAGCATTTT
>TRBD1|TRBV28|-|TRBJ1-2
CASSRWTGGNYGYTF
TGTGCCAGCAGCCGATGGACAGGGGGAAACTATGGCTACACCTTC
>-|TRBV12-3/TRBV12-4|many|TRBJ2-5
CASSPGGRRETQYF
TGTGCCAGCAGCCCCGGGGGTAGGCGAGAGACCCAGTACTTC
>TRBD1|TRBV28|few|TRBJ2-5
CASRSTPGQGAETQYF
TGTGCCAGCAGGTCGACCCCGGGACAGGGGGCGGAGACCCAGTACTTC
>-|TRBV11-2|few|TRBJ2-1
CASSLSGDNEQFF
TGTGCCAGCAGCTTGTCGGGGGACAATGAGCAGTTCTTC
>-|TRBV5-8|-|TRBJ2-7
CASSLLSGDTYEQYF
TGTGCCAGCAGCCTACTGAGCGGGGACACCTACGAGCAGTACTTC
>TRBD1|TRBV6-6|-|TRBJ1-6
CASTDDRGNSPLHF
TGTGCCAGCACCGATGACAGGGGTAATTCACCCCTCCACTTT
>-|TRBV7-8|many|TRBJ2-3
CASSSRVASTDTQYF
TGTGCCAGCAGCTCCCGTGTAGCTAGCACAGATACGCAGTATTTT
>TRBD1|TRBV29-1|few|TRBJ1-2
CSVAGTGVGGYTF
TGCAGCGTGGCCGGGACAGGGGTAGGAGGCTACACCTTC
>-|TRBV4-3|-|TRBJ1-2
CASSQSRTYGYTF
TGCGCCAGCAGCCAAAGTCGGACTTATGGCTACACCTTC
>-|TRBV6-6|few|TRBJ1-1
CASSQGQTTEAFF
TGTGCCAGCAGCCAGGGACAAACCACTGAAGCTTTCTTT
>-|TRBV9|many|TRBJ2-2
CASRGGFTGELFF
TGTGCCAGCCGCGGAGGGTTCACCGGGGAGCTGTTTTTT
>-|TRBV20-1|-|TRBJ2-3
CSASQDTQYF
TGCAGTGCTAGTCAGGATACGCAGTATTTT
>-|TRBV19|many|TRBJ2-2
CASRSGATGELFF
TGTGCCAGTAGGTCAGGGGCGACCGGGGAGCTGTTTTTT
>TRBD1|TRBV4-1|-|TRBJ1-4
CASSPTQHRQGGTNEKLFF
TGCGCCAGCAGCCCTACCCAGCATCGACAGGGGGGAACTAATGAAAAACTGTTTTTT
>-|TRBV19|-|TRBJ2-2
CATPQGGNTGELFF
TGTGCCACTCCGCAGGGGGGGAACACCGGGGAGCTGTTTTTT
>-|TRBV7-2|few|TRBJ2-3
CASSLDHLGADTQYF
TGTGCCAGCAGCTTAGACCATCTGGGGGCCGATACGCAGTATTTT
>TRBD2|TRBV4-2|-|TRBJ2-5
CASSPGTSGGAIKKETQYF
TGTGCCAGCAGCCCGGGGACTAGCGGGGGGGCTATTAAAAAGGAGACCCAGTACTTC
>TRBD1|TRBV5-1|-|TRBJ1-1
CASSLQGAWTEAFF
TGCGCCAGCAGCCTCCAGGGGGCTTGGACTGAAGCTTTCTTT
>TRBD1|TRBV7-3|-|TRBJ2-2
CASSGQGVTGELFF
TGTGCCAGCAGTGGACAGGGTGTTACCGGGGAGCTGTTTTTT
>-|TRBV20-1|-|TRBJ2-7
CSARDPCGTYEQYF
TGCAGTGCAAGAGACCCTTGCGGCACCTACGAGCAGTACTTC
>-|TRBV29-1|-|TRBJ1-2
CSVSRENYGYTF
TGCAGCGTCTCCAGGGAGAACTATGGCTACACCTTC
>TRBD2|TRBV7-8|-|TRBJ2-1
CASSRTLATPYNEQFF
TGTGCCAGCAGCCGGACACTAGCGACACCCTACAATGAGCAGTTCTTC
>TRBD2|TRBV6-5|-|TRBJ2-2
CASSSGLAGDNRFIGELFF
TGTGCCAGCAGTTCCGGACTAGCGGGAGACAATCGATTCATCGGGGAGCTGTTTTTT
>-|TRBV5-6|-|TRBJ2-3
CASSIRDTQYF
TGTGCCAGCAGCATCAGGGATACGCAGTATTTT
>TRBD1|TRBV19|-|TRBJ2-5
CASSPYGNRGETQYF
TGTGCCAGTAGCCCCTACGGGAACAGGGGTGAGACCCAGTACTTC
>-|TRBV5-4|-|TRBJ2-1
CASSLSSGGPREQFF
TGTGCCAGCAGCTTGTCCTCCGGGGGGCCTAGGGAGCAGTTCTTC
>-|TRBV12-3/TRBV12-4|few|TRBJ1-4
CASSLVAADNEKLFF
TGTGCCAGCAGTTTAGTGGCAGCCGACAATGAAAAACTGTTTTTT
>-|TRBV5-1|few|TRBJ2-7
CASSPIYQDSYEQYF
TGCGCCAGCAGCCCGATCTACCAGGACAGTTACGAGCAGTACTTC
>TRBD1|TRBV7-2|-|TRBJ1-1
CASTTAPGQGPMNTEAFF
TGTGCCAGCACTACAGCCCCGGGACAGGGACCTATGAACACTGAAGCTTTCTTT
>-|TRBV5-8|-|TRBJ2-3
CASSLPGRSTDTQYF
TGTGCCAGCAGCCTACCGGGACGGAGCACAGATACGCAGTATTTT